The 26 T cell receptor beta chains reported below all come from one sample, sequenced in a study of siplizumab effects on memory and regulatory T cells. This table comes from immunoSEQ multiplex PCR, and its TCRdb copy is limited to in-frame clones, with some not included. This sample has more than 85,000 clones, with about 93% found just once. Sequenced sample: Tregs sorted from blood. The receptors here all came from a human donor in good health.

CDR3 region: CASTTGTGYTF. The CDR3 coding sequence is TGTGCCAGTACTACAGGGACTGGCTACACCTTC. This chain uses TRBV28 with TRBJ1-2, with D perhaps matching TRBD1 (6 bases). From germline, CDR1 is MDHEN and CDR2 SYDVKM. The V end was cut by 9 bases, the J end by 7 bases, with 12 bases between. The CDR3 covers 11 residues.

The chain links TRBV19 to TRBJ1-5; 11 positions agree with TRBD1. In germline, CDR1 is LNHDA, CDR2 SQIVND (reference sequence). CDR3 length: 16 amino acids. The V and J ends lost 11 bases and 2 bases, in that order; junction bases with no gene match: 11. This chain's CDR3 is CAPPGTGGIGNQPQHF. CDR3 nucleotides: TGTGCCCCACCCGGGACAGGGGGGATTGGCAATCAGCCCCAGCATTTT.

This clone has a single count. CDR3 nucleotide sequence: TGTGCCAGCAGTGATTCGAGGAGCAATCAGCCCCAGCATTTT. As protein: CASSDSRSNQPQHF. The chain employs TRBV6-1 and TRBJ1-5, with D uncertain. Germline V gene sequence: CDR1 MNHNS, CDR2 SASEGT. CDR3 length: 14 residues. V was cut by 3 bases and J by 1 base, with 7 bases left in between.

The chain recombines TRBV7-9 with TRBJ2-6; no firm D call. Deletions cut 5 bases from V and 0 bases from J, with 8 bases between. The length of the CDR3 is 15 residues. Germline CDR1 SEHNR, CDR2 FQNEAQ (reference sequence). In DNA, the CDR3 is TGTGCCAGCAGCCGCAGGAGCTCTGGGGCCAACGTCCTGACTTTC. This sequence encodes CASSRRSSGANVLTF.

V usage is TRBV28 and J usage is TRBJ2-3; D remains unclear. V lost 10 bases to trimming and J lost 4 bases, with 12 bases between them. The CDR3 runs 12 residues. Germline CDR1 is MDHEN and CDR2 is SYDVKM. CDR3 sequence: CATLRSPDTQYF. The CDR3 coding sequence is TGTGCCACGTTAAGAAGCCCAGATACGCAGTATTTT.

This sequence joins TRBV18 and TRBJ2-1; D may be TRBD1 or TRBD2 (5 bases each). The CDR3 totals 16 residues. CDR1 KGHSH and CDR2 LQKENI come from the germline V gene. The V gene lost 4 bases and the J gene lost 2 bases, with 15 bases spanning the gap. The CDR3 region is CASSRIIGTTYNEQFF. The DNA of the CDR3 is TGTGCCAGCTCACGGATAATTGGGACGACCTACAATGAGCAGTTCTTC. Full variable domain (remainder filled in from reference TRBV18 and TRBJ2-1): NAGVMQNPRHLVRRRGQEARLRCSPMKGHSHVYWYRQLPEEGLKFMVYLQKENIIDESGMPKERFSAEFPKEGPSILRIQQVVRGDSAAYFCASSRIIGTTYNEQFFGPGTRLTVL.

This rearrangement joins TRBV18 to TRBJ1-3; TRBD1 aligns across 7 bases. J lost 2 bases, V lost 1 base, and 5 bases had no gene match. The CDR3 is 16 amino acids. Germline V gene lookup returns CDR1 KGHSH and CDR2 LQKENI. The CDR3 is CASSPRDRATGNTIYF. The CDR3 DNA reads as TGTGCCAGCTCACCACGTGACAGGGCCACTGGAAACACCATATATTTT.

The count of this clone is one. V is TRBV29-1 and J is TRBJ1-5; maybe TRBD1 (6 bases). The length of the CDR3 is 15 residues. Germline V gene sequence: CDR1 SQVTM, CDR2 ANQGSEA. Trimming took off 4 bases at V and 1 base at J, with 14 bases between the two ends. This chain's CDR3 is CSVGWRGASNQPQHF. As DNA, the CDR3 is TGCAGCGTTGGATGGAGGGGGGCGAGCAATCAGCCCCAGCATTTT.

In its sample, this clone was seen once. The CDR3 protein is CASSKGPLPNEQFF. DNA for the CDR3: TGTGCCAGCAGCAAGGGTCCCCTCCCCAATGAGCAGTTCTTC. This chain links TRBV7-3 with TRBJ2-1, with D hard to call. Germline CDR1 reads SGHTA; CDR2 reads FQGTGA. Trimming left V 5 bases short and J 6 bases short, with 14 bases between. The CDR3 contains 14 residues.

The V call is TRBV30, the J call TRBJ2-2, with 7 bases identical to TRBD1. The CDR3 runs 14 residues. J gave up 3 bases and V 7 bases, and 8 bases lay outside the gene matches. CDR1 is GTSNPN and CDR2 is SVGIG in the germline V gene (reference sequence). CDR3 nucleotide sequence: TGTGCCTATACCGGGACAGCATACACCGGGGAGCTGTTTTTT. Translation gives CAYTGTAYTGELFF.

In its sample, this clone was seen once. The chain has TRBV14 and TRBJ1-4; D is undetermined. The germline V gene encodes CDR1 SGHDN and CDR2 FVKESK. V was pared by 3 bases and J by 6 bases, with 14 bases between. This CDR3 has 15 residues. CDR3 protein: CASSHQGRWDEKLFF. The CDR3 DNA follows: TGTGCCAGCAGCCATCAAGGCAGGTGGGATGAAAAACTGTTTTTT.

The V and J genes are TRBV5-4 and TRBJ1-1, with 10 bases identical to TRBD1. This CDR3 spans 17 amino acids. V trimming: 1 base; J trimming: 2 bases; junction bases outside the gene matches: 8. CDR1 is SGHNT and CDR2 is YYREEE in the germline V gene (reference sequence). The CDR3 DNA reads TGTGCCAGCAGCTTGAAGGGGGGGACAGGGGTCAACACTGAAGCTTTCTTT. This encodes CASSLKGGTGVNTEAFF. Variable domain in full (rest from reference TRBV5-4 and TRBJ1-1): ETGVTQSPTHLIKTRGQQVTLRCSSQSGHNTVSWYQQALGQGPQFIFQYYREEENGRGNFPPRFSGLQFPNYSSELNVNALELDDSALYLCASSLKGGTGVNTEAFFGQGTRLTVV.

The V call is TRBV7-2, the J call TRBJ2-2, with D maybe TRBD1 (6 bases). Germline loops: CDR1 SGHTA, CDR2 FQGNSA. This CDR3 region has 16 residues. V was clipped by 10 bases and J by 5 bases, with 23 bases between them. This CDR3 is CATTKSGTLKTGELFF. The CDR3 nucleotides are TGTGCCACCACGAAGTCCGGGACACTGAAAACCGGGGAGCTGTTTTTT.

This clone was seen only a few times. The chain employs TRBV5-1 and TRBJ1-2; 8 nucleotides line up with TRBD1. The V segment lost 2 bases and the J segment 4 bases; nucleotides outside the gene matches: 10. CDR1 is SGHRS and CDR2 is YFSETQ in the germline V gene. The CDR3 consists of 16 residues. The CDR3 coding sequence is TGCGCCAGCAGCTTTGTGCGGGATCAGGGGGCCTATGGCTACACCTTC. Protein: CASSFVRDQGAYGYTF.

The chain has TRBV18 and TRBJ1-2, with a tentative D call TRBD1 (5 bases). Trimming removed 6 bases from V and 5 bases from J, with 13 bases in between. Germline V CDR1 and CDR2: KGHSH, LQKENI. The CDR3 consists of 13 residues. The CDR3 spells CASSSSRDYGYTF. In DNA form, the CDR3 reads TGTGCCAGCTCCTCATCCAGGGATTATGGCTACACCTTC.

In its sample, this clone was seen a few times. The rearrangement uses TRBV7-9 and TRBJ1-2, with D unclear. The length of the CDR3 is 12 residues. CDR1 SEHNR and CDR2 FQNEAQ come from the germline V gene (reference sequence). V shed 4 bases and J shed 0 bases, with 3 bases lying between them. This CDR3 reads CASSYTNYGYTF. CDR3 bases: TGTGCCAGCAGCTACACTAACTATGGCTACACCTTC.

V and J are TRBV7-8 and TRBJ1-5; D gene unclear. Germline CDR1 and CDR2: SGHVS and FQNEAQ. V dropped 1 base and J dropped 7 bases, with 11 bases sitting between them. The CDR3 has 14 residues. The DNA for the CDR3 is TGTGCCAGCAGCTTAGATGCGGGTAGCCAGCCCCAGCATTTT. It translates to CASSLDAGSQPQHF.

This sequence joins TRBV11-1 and TRBJ2-2, with TRBD1 as a possible D gene (6 bases). This CDR3 spans 17 amino acids. V was shortened by 5 bases and J by 6 bases, with 22 bases between the two germline ends. Germline values: CDR1 SGHAT, CDR2 FQDESV (reference sequence). CDR3 sequence: CASSRYGSGTRAGELFF. The CDR3 DNA sequence: TGTGCCAGCAGCCGATACGGGTCCGGGACAAGGGCCGGGGAGCTGTTTTTT. The variable domain in full, with the rest retrieved from reference TRBV11-1 and TRBJ2-2, is EAEVAQSPRYKITEKSQAVAFWCDPISGHATLYWYRQILGQGPELLVQFQDESVVDDSQLPKDRFSAERLKGVDSTLKIQPAELGDSAMYLCASSRYGSGTRAGELFFGEGSRLTVL.

The genes are TRBV20-1 and TRBJ2-1; D is perhaps TRBD1 (6 bases). This CDR3 region has 11 residues. Germline CDR1 reads DFQATT; CDR2 reads SNEGSKA (reference sequence). The V end lost 4 bases, the J end lost 10 bases, and 11 bases lay between the germline ends. The CDR3: CSATRDREQFF. The DNA for the CDR3 is TGCAGTGCTACCCGAGACAGGGAGCAGTTCTTC.

V is TRBV2 and J is TRBJ2-2; tentative D call: TRBD2 (6 bases). Germline CDR1 SNHLY, CDR2 FYNNEI. V was shortened by 7 bases and J by 4 bases, with 13 bases between the two germline ends. There are 14 residues in the CDR3. As DNA, the CDR3 is TGTGCCAGCATGGAGGGACTTCGCACCGGGGAGCTGTTTTTT. This translates into CASMEGLRTGELFF.

The genes are TRBV7-9 and TRBJ2-1; 10 bases are a match to TRBD2. Germline V gene lookup returns CDR1 SEHNR and CDR2 FQNEAQ (reference sequence). V dropped 3 bases and J dropped 9; count of bases not matched to a gene: 11. The CDR3 extends over 16 amino acids. CDR3 protein: CASSFLAGALRVEQFF. The CDR3 DNA reads as TGTGCCAGCAGCTTCCTAGCGGGAGCCCTTCGGGTTGAGCAGTTCTTC.

The chain uses TRBV2 and TRBJ1-3; 10 nucleotides match TRBD1. The CDR3 has 18 residues. V shed 6 bases and J 4 bases; nucleotides not matched to a gene: 15. The V gene's germline CDR1 is SNHLY and CDR2 FYNNEI. CDR3 sequence: CASRPGQGTETRGNTIYF. The CDR3 bases are TGTGCCAGCAGGCCGGGACAGGGGACTGAGACGCGAGGAAACACCATATATTTT. The variable domain in full, completed from reference TRBV2 and TRBJ1-3, reads EPEVTQTPSHQVTQMGQEVILRCVPISNHLYFYWYRQILGQKVEFLVSFYNNEISEKSEIFDDQFSVERPDGSNFTLKIRSTKLEDSAMYFCASRPGQGTETRGNTIYFGEGSWLTVV.

The chain links TRBV6-5 to TRBJ1-2; D call uncertain. CDR1 is MNHEY and CDR2 is SVGAGI in the germline V gene. The CDR3 loop spans 13 amino acids. Trimming stripped 2 bases from V and 2 bases from J, with 6 bases between. Here the CDR3 reads CASSYNENYGYTF. The CDR3 DNA reads TGTGCCAGCAGTTACAATGAGAACTATGGCTACACCTTC.

The gene calls are TRBV6-5 and TRBJ2-1; no definite D call. Germline V CDR1 and CDR2: MNHEY, SVGAGI. V lost 6 bases to trimming and J lost 0 bases, with 9 bases between them. The CDR3 loop spans 14 amino acids. The CDR3 loop reads CASSVLSSYNEQFF. For the CDR3, the DNA is TGTGCCAGCAGCGTGCTGAGCTCCTACAATGAGCAGTTCTTC.

The J gene is TRBJ2-2, the V gene TRBV2, with 7 bases lining up with TRBD2. V gave up 6 bases and J gave up 4 bases; unmatched junction bases: 5. CDR3 length equals 14 residues. Germline V gives CDR1 SNHLY, CDR2 FYNNEI. The CDR3 DNA is TGTGCCAGCAGGGTGGGAGGGGTCACCGGGGAGCTGTTTTTT. This codes for CASRVGGVTGELFF.

This chain joins TRBV7-9 and TRBJ1-1; unclear D gene. V was shortened by 5 bases and J by 0 bases, with 10 bases between the two germline ends. Germline CDR1 is SEHNR and CDR2 is FQNEAQ (reference sequence). CDR3 length equals 14 residues. The CDR3 nucleotides read TGTGCCAGCAGCCCTAACGCAATGAACACTGAAGCTTTCTTT. Its translation is CASSPNAMNTEAFF.